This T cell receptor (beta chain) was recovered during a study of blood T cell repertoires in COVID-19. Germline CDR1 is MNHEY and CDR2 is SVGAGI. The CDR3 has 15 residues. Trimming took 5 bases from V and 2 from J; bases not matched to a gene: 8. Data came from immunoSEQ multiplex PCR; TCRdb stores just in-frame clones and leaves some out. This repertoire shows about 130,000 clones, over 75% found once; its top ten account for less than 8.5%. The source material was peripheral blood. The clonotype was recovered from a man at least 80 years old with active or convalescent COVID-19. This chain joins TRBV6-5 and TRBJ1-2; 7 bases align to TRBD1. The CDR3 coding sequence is TGTGCCAGCAGTACATCACAGGGGTGGAACTATGGCTACACCTTC. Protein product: CASSTSQGWNYGYTF.